This T cell receptor beta chain was identified in a study of T cells in Graves' hyperthyroidism and ophthalmopathy. Study in general: The blood sample was taken at first diagnosis, before treatment began. Study-wide results and limits: Among thyroid clonotypes expanded above 0.001, most also appeared in blood.

Between the trimmed V and J ends, which lost 2 bases and 8 bases, there was a span of 17 bases. The V gene's germline CDR1 is SGHRS and CDR2 YFSETQ. This CDR3 region has 15 residues. The table lists this clonotype with many counts. Its antigen is not identified. Authors of the study amplified TCR beta CDR3 regions from RNA transcripts. The primer set for the first-round RT-PCR of the TCR CDR3 was HTBI. One entry per CDR3 protein results from TCRdb running MiXCR on the multiplex PCR reads. The repertoire holds 400,000 to 500,000 distinct CDR3 sequences, with roughly 14% as singletons. The sequencing input was blood. V is TRBV5-1 and J is TRBJ2-1, with D perhaps assigned TRBD1 or TRBD2 (5 bases each). The receptor's source is a woman aged 18-29 years with Graves' hyperthyroidism. DNA for the CDR3: TGCGCCAGCAGCTTTGGGACGCCCTTGATGGATGAGCAGTTCTTC. It specifies CASSFGTPLMDEQFF.